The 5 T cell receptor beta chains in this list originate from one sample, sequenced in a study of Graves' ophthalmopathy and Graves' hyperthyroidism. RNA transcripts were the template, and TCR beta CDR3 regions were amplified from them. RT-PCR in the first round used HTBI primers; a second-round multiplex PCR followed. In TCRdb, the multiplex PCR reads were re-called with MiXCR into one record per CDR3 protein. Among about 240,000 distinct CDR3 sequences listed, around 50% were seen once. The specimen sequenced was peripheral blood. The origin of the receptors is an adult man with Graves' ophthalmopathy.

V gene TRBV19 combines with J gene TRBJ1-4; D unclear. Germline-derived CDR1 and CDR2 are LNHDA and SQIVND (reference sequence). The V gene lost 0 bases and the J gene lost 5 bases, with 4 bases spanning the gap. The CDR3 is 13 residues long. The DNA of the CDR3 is TGTGCCAGTAGTATAGATCTAAATGAAAAACTGTTTTTT. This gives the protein CASSIDLNEKLFF.

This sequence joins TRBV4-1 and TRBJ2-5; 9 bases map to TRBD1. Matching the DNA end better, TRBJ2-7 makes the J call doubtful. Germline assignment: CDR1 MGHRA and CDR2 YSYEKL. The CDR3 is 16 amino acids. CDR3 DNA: TGCGCCAGCAGCCAAGTTGGGACAGGGCGTTTAGGCGAGCAGTACTTC. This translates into CASSQVGTGRLGEQYF.

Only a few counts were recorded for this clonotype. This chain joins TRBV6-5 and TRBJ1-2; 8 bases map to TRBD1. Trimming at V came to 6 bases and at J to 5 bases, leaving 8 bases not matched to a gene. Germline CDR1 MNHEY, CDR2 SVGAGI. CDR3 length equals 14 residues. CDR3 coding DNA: TGTGCCAGCAGCCTCAGGGGGCTGAGATATGGCTACACCTTC. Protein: CASSLRGLRYGYTF.

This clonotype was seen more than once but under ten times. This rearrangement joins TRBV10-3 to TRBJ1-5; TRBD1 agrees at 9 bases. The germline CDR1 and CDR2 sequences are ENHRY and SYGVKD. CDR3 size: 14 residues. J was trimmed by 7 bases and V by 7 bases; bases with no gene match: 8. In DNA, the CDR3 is TGTGCCATCAAACCGGGACAGGGCGAACAGCCCCAGCATTTT. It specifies CAIKPGQGEQPQHF.

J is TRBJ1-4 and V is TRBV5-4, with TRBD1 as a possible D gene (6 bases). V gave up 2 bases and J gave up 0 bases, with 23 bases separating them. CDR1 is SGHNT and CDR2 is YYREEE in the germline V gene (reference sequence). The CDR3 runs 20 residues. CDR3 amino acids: CASSFMAGARAPATNEKLFF. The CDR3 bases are TGTGCCAGCAGCTTCATGGCGGGGGCCCGCGCGCCTGCAACTAATGAAAAACTGTTTTTT.